Listed here are 18 T cell receptor beta chains from one sample, sequenced in a study of PD-1 and CTLA-4 blockade in melanoma (dated by TCRdb to the early 2020s). Libraries were prepared through the immunoSEQ multiplex PCR assay. The table was pulled from immuneACCESS by TCRdb, which kept in-frame rearrangements only. Such tables lose some clones; where checked, under half of the loss comes from unresolved V genes, and the rest has no known cause. The sample data list around 11,000 clones, and approximately 85% of these were observed just once. The top ten clones comprise about a third of the sample. The sequencing here drew on CD8+ T cells from peripheral blood, taken from a patient given anti-PD-1 treatment. The receptors derive from a human donor with melanoma.

Worth noting for this clone: A clone one base away is much larger, so this may be a read error. The genes are TRBV25-1 and TRBJ1-2, with a tentative D call TRBD1 (5 bases). V was trimmed by 11 bases and J by 8 bases, leaving 15 bases between them. In germline, CDR1 is MGHDK, CDR2 SYGVNS. CDR3 length: 11 amino acids. The CDR3: CAYDRGGGYTF. The CDR3 nucleotides read TGTGCCTACGATCGCGGGGGGGGCTACACCTTC.

The chain is built from TRBV4-1 and TRBJ1-2, with D uncertain. The CDR3 runs to 13 residues. V lost 0 bases and J 6 bases, leaving 8 bases between the germline ends. Germline loops: CDR1 MGHRA, CDR2 YSYEKL. The CDR3, as DNA: TGCGCCAGCAGCCAAGAGGGATGGAATGGCTACACCTTC. It is translated as CASSQEGWNGYTF.

CDR3 DNA sequence: TGTGCCTGGAGTGTAACGGCCGGCGACCCCCTCCACTTT. It is translated as CAWSVTAGDPLHF. This rearrangement joins TRBV30 to TRBJ1-6; no clear D gene. The germline V and J ends were trimmed by 0 bases and 13 bases, with 13 bases remaining between them. CDR3 size: 13 residues. Germline CDR1 is GTSNPN and CDR2 is SVGIG (reference sequence).

The CDR3 sequence: CASSDSSGGTGELFF. CDR3 coding DNA: TGTGCCAGCAGTGACTCTAGCGGGGGCACCGGGGAGCTGTTTTTT. The V gene is TRBV6-4, the J gene TRBJ2-2, with 9 nucleotides matching TRBD2. Trimming removed 0 bases from V and 4 bases from J; junction bases left unmatched: 0. The CDR3 is 15 amino acids. Germline V lookup: CDR1 MRHNA, CDR2 SNTAGT.

The chain is built from TRBV6-5 and TRBJ1-1; a possible D gene is TRBD1 (6 bases). Germline V gives CDR1 MNHEY, CDR2 SVGAGI. The CDR3 spans 12 residues. Trimming cost V 0 bases and J 7 bases, with 6 bases left between them. The CDR3 is CASSYSDSEAFF. The DNA for the CDR3 is TGTGCCAGCAGTTACTCGGACAGTGAAGCTTTCTTT.

This clone came up once. The gene calls are TRBV27 and TRBJ2-7; 8 bases match TRBD1. CDR3 length: 15 residues. With V trimmed by 0 bases and J by 5 bases, 6 bases remained unmatched. Germline CDR1 and CDR2: MNHEY and SMNVEV (reference sequence). Written as DNA, the CDR3 is TGTGCCAGCAGTTTATCTCAGGGGGCGTTCAACGAGCAGTACTTC. Translated, it gives CASSLSQGAFNEQYF.

The chain carries TRBV7-9 and TRBJ2-7, with 8 bases matching TRBD1. The CDR3 consists of 17 residues. Germline V lookup: CDR1 SEHNR, CDR2 FQNEAQ (reference sequence). V shed 3 bases, J shed 5 bases, and the junction held 15 bases outside the gene matches. CDR3 bases: TGTGCCAGCAGCTTCGCTGGGCGGGGACAGGAGGGGAACGAGCAGTACTTC. Translating gives CASSFAGRGQEGNEQYF.

The chain has TRBV13 and TRBJ2-7; possible D gene TRBD2, 5 bases. Germline CDR1 PRHDT, CDR2 FYEKMQ (reference sequence). Between the trimmed V and J ends, which lost 3 bases and 0 bases, there was a span of 9 bases. The CDR3 runs to 14 residues. The CDR3 region is CASSFGKNSYEQYF. CDR3 coding DNA: TGTGCCAGCAGCTTCGGGAAAAACTCCTACGAGCAGTACTTC.

CDR3 loop: CASSSGSSGGYNEQFF. The CDR3 region has the DNA TGTGCCAGCAGTTCCGGGTCCTCAGGAGGGTACAATGAGCAGTTCTTC. This chain links TRBV6-5 with TRBJ2-1, with a weak D call TRBD2 (6 bases). The CDR3 spans 16 residues. Per the germline V gene, CDR1 is MNHEY and CDR2 is SVGAGI. Trimming removed 4 bases at V and 4 bases at J, with 17 bases between.

The chain uses TRBV7-9 and TRBJ2-1; TRBD2 might be the D (5 bases). Per germline, CDR1 SEHNR and CDR2 FQNEAQ (reference sequence). The ends were cut back, 0 bases at V and 6 bases at J, with 9 bases in the middle. The CDR3 sequence is 14 residues long. The CDR3 is CASSLASSFNEQFF. The CDR3 coding sequence is TGTGCCAGCAGCTTAGCGTCTAGCTTCAATGAGCAGTTCTTC.

The chain links TRBV27 to TRBJ2-7; D unclear. V lost 5 bases and J lost 1, with 9 bases in between. CDR1 is MNHEY, CDR2 SMNVEV, per germline (reference sequence). This CDR3 comprises 13 residues. The CDR3 loop is CASSTLPSYEQYF. Written as DNA, the CDR3 is TGTGCCAGCAGTACCCTCCCTTCCTACGAGCAGTACTTC.

This rearrangement joins TRBV3-1 (or the pseudogene TRBV3-2) to TRBJ1-1; D gene uncertain. V shed 1 base and J shed 7 bases, with 7 bases lying between them. There are 12 residues in the CDR3. Looked up from germline, CDR1 is LGHDT and CDR2 is YNNKEL (reference sequence). CDR3 protein: CASSQVSDEAFF. CDR3 DNA: TGTGCCAGCAGCCAAGTGAGTGATGAAGCTTTCTTT.

The chain combines TRBV10-3 with TRBJ1-2; no reliable D call. Trimming pared 3 bases from V and 6 bases from J, leaving 14 bases between. Germline CDR1 ENHRY, CDR2 SYGVKD. The CDR3 consists of 14 residues. DNA of the CDR3: TGTGCCATCAGTGATCTCCCCCAGTGGGATGGCTACACCTTC. Its translation is CAISDLPQWDGYTF.

The chain couples TRBV2 to TRBJ2-7; D possibly corresponds to TRBD2 (6 bases). CDR3 size: 13 residues. V lost 7 bases and J 3 bases, leaving 13 bases between the germline ends. Germline V gene lookup returns CDR1 SNHLY and CDR2 FYNNEI. DNA of the CDR3: TGTGCCAGCAAGCAACTAGCAGACTACGAGCAGTACTTC. Protein sequence: CASKQLADYEQYF.

This rearrangement joins TRBV6-5 to TRBJ2-7; TRBD2 matches at 7 bases. The CDR3 has 16 amino acids. The germline CDR1 and CDR2 sequences are MNHEY and SVGAGI. The V segment lost 0 bases and the J segment 0 bases; nucleotides outside the gene matches: 5. In DNA form, the CDR3 reads TGTGCCAGCAGTTACTCGGGGGGGTCTAGCTCCTACGAGCAGTACTTC. It encodes CASSYSGGSSSYEQYF.

The rearrangement joins TRBV30 to TRBJ2-3; TRBD2 might be the D (5 bases). The CDR3 contains 13 residues. V was shortened by 4 bases and J by 1 base, with 9 bases between the two germline ends. Germline V gene sequence: CDR1 GTSNPN, CDR2 SVGIG (reference sequence). For the CDR3, the DNA is TGTGCCTGGAATCAGAGGGGCACAGATACGCAGTATTTT. Translating it yields CAWNQRGTDTQYF.

The chain couples TRBV7-9 to TRBJ2-1; 9 positions match TRBD2. CDR3 length: 16 residues. After removal of 3 bases from V and 4 bases from J, the junction contained 7 bases not matched to a gene. Per germline, CDR1 SEHNR and CDR2 FQNEAQ (reference sequence). This CDR3 is CASSFLAGPQYNEQFF. CDR3 nucleotides: TGTGCCAGCAGCTTCCTAGCGGGACCACAATACAATGAGCAGTTCTTC. Together with reference TRBV7-9 and TRBJ2-1, the CDR3 gives the full variable domain: DTGVSQNPRHKITKRGQNVTFRCDPISEHNRLYWYRQTLGQGPEFLTYFQNEAQLEKSRLLSDRFSAERPKGSFSTLEIQRTEQGDSAMYLCASSFLAGPQYNEQFFGPGTRLTVL.

The chain has TRBV28 and TRBJ2-7; 10 nucleotides agree with TRBD2. V lost 4 bases and J lost 2; bases outside the gene matches: 8. The CDR3 loop spans 16 amino acids. Germline lookup yields CDR1 MDHEN and CDR2 SYDVKM. The chain's CDR3 is CASSYSGRTPTYEQYF. As DNA, the CDR3 is TGTGCCAGCAGTTATAGCGGGAGGACCCCTACCTACGAGCAGTACTTC.